These T cell receptor beta chains were read from a single sample in a study of molecular identifiers for immune sequencing clone quantification. In TCRdb, the PCR reads were re-called with MiXCR into one record per CDR3 protein. The sample carries about 300,000 distinct CDR3 sequences, roughly a fifth recorded once. Specimen: naive CD8+ T cells from blood, with Jurkat cell RNA spiked in. All receptors come from a human donor in good health. Some libraries in this study had Jurkat cell RNA spiked in. CDR3s include the opening cysteine and the closing phenylalanine or tryptophan. Each record gives: D gene, clone size, V gene, J gene, CDR3 protein, CDR3 DNA. D genes are given only for firm matches. Only some rows state a clone size, as once, few, many or a class for expanded clones.

>TRBD2|many|TRBV28|TRBJ2-3
CASSLYGRAPDTQYF
TGTGCCAGCAGTTTATACGGGAGGGCCCCAGATACGCAGTATTTT
>NA|many|TRBV4-1|TRBJ2-7
CASSQEPDRSYEQYF
TGCGCCAGCAGCCAAGAACCCGACAGGAGCTACGAGCAGTACTTC
>NA|many|TRBV7-9|TRBJ2-3
CASSPPVEDTQYF
TGTGCCAGCAGCCCCCCAGTGGAAGATACGCAGTATTTT
>TRBD1|many|TRBV19|TRBJ2-4
CASSPKRQGGRIQYF
TGTGCCAGTAGTCCCAAACGACAGGGGGGACGGATTCAGTACTTC
>TRBD1|NA|TRBV12-3/TRBV12-4|TRBJ2-2
CAIRGDRATGELFF
TGTGCCATTCGCGGGGACAGGGCCACCGGGGAGCTGTTTTTT
>NA|NA|TRBV20-1|TRBJ2-7
CSARTGYSYEQYF
TGCAGTGCTAGAACAGGCTACTCCTACGAGCAGTACTTC
>TRBD2|few|TRBV12-3/TRBV12-4|TRBJ2-2
CASSRPSGEAGELFF
TGTGCCAGCAGTCGCCCTAGCGGGGAGGCCGGGGAGCTGTTTTTT
>TRBD1|many|TRBV9|TRBJ1-1
CASSRFGQDMNTEAFF
TGTGCCAGCAGCCGGTTCGGACAGGACATGAACACTGAAGCTTTCTTT
>NA|many|TRBV27|TRBJ2-7
CASSLSLGPYEQYF
TGTGCCAGCAGTTTATCACTAGGACCCTACGAGCAGTACTTC
>NA|few|TRBV4-3|TRBJ2-7
CASSQDGVTEQYF
TGCGCCAGCAGCCAAGACGGGGTTACCGAGCAGTACTTC
>NA|many|TRBV7-9|TRBJ1-6
CASSPVQDSHSPLHF
TGTGCCAGCAGCCCCGTCCAGGACTCACATTCACCCCTCCACTTT
>NA|many|TRBV29-1|TRBJ1-2
CSVETDRGYYGYTF
TGCAGCGTTGAAACGGACCGGGGGTACTATGGCTACACCTTC
>NA|NA|TRBV19|TRBJ2-6
CASTLYGQANSGANVLTF
TGTGCCAGTACCCTATACGGCCAGGCTAACTCTGGGGCCAACGTCCTGACTTTC
>TRBD1|many|TRBV2|TRBJ2-7
CASTGAGQGSEQYF
TGTGCCAGCACCGGTGCGGGACAGGGGTCCGAGCAGTACTTC
>NA|many|TRBV20-1|TRBJ2-3
CSATQSSTDTQYF
TGCAGTGCGACACAATCTAGCACAGATACGCAGTATTTT
>TRBD1|NA|TRBV27|TRBJ2-3
CASPGQGETSTDTQYF
TGTGCCAGCCCGGGACAGGGGGAAACTAGCACAGATACGCAGTATTTT
>NA|many|TRBV18|TRBJ2-3
CASSPDPETDTQYF
TGTGCCAGCTCACCCGACCCGGAGACAGATACGCAGTATTTT
>TRBD2|many|TRBV20-1|TRBJ2-7
CSGPPSGSYEQYF
TGCAGTGGCCCCCCTAGCGGTTCCTACGAGCAGTACTTC
>NA|many|TRBV4-1|TRBJ2-5
CASSQDFPTGETQYF
TGCGCCAGCAGCCAAGATTTCCCCACAGGAGAGACCCAGTACTTC
>NA|many|TRBV19|TRBJ1-1
CASSRGGEMNTEAFF
TGTGCCAGTAGTAGGGGGGGGGAGATGAACACTGAAGCTTTCTTT
>NA|many|TRBV7-9|TRBJ2-7
CASSPKREEQYF
TGTGCCAGCAGCCCCAAGAGAGAAGAGCAGTACTTC
>TRBD1|few|TRBV4-3|TRBJ2-1
CASSPTGTGGLEQFF
TGCGCCAGCAGCCCCACCGGGACAGGGGGCCTTGAGCAGTTCTTC
>NA|many|TRBV6-6|TRBJ1-1
CASSYSGQQDGRDTEAFF
TGTGCCAGCAGTTACTCGGGGCAACAGGATGGACGCGACACTGAAGCTTTCTTT
>TRBD1|many|TRBV29-1|TRBJ2-1
CSYRQGAINEQFF
TGCAGCTACCGACAGGGGGCTATAAATGAGCAGTTCTTC
>TRBD1|few|TRBV27|TRBJ2-3
CASTTWDRLVTDTQYF
TGTGCCAGCACCACGTGGGACAGGCTGGTAACAGATACGCAGTATTTT
>TRBD2|many|TRBV29-1|TRBJ2-3
CSGLAGVAGSTDTQYF
TGCAGCGGTCTAGCGGGAGTGGCGGGGAGCACAGATACGCAGTATTTT
>NA|NA|TRBV29-1|TRBJ2-2
CSVGDAWELFF
TGCAGCGTTGGGGACGCCTGGGAGCTGTTTTTT
>TRBD1|NA|TRBV20-1|TRBJ1-2
CSARDTGQAPPVFKDYGYTF
TGCAGTGCTAGAGATACGGGACAGGCCCCCCCCGTCTTCAAGGACTATGGCTACACCTTC
>NA|NA|TRBV19|TRBJ1-3
CASSIVYGSGNAIYF
TGTGCCAGTAGTATAGTATACGGATCTGGAAACGCCATATATTTT
>NA|many|TRBV27|TRBJ2-3
CASSLTWTDTQYF
TGTGCCAGCAGTCTCACGTGGACAGATACGCAGTATTTT
>NA|many|TRBV4-3|TRBJ2-5
CASSQDPDQVWTQYF
TGCGCCAGCAGCCAAGATCCCGATCAGGTTTGGACCCAGTACTTC
>NA|many|TRBV29-1|TRBJ2-7
CSVVTGRGEQYF
TGCAGCGTTGTGACAGGAAGGGGCGAGCAGTACTTC
>NA|many|TRBV6-1|TRBJ1-1
CASSGMNTEAFF
TGTGCCAGCAGCGGGATGAACACTGAAGCTTTCTTT
>NA|many|TRBV5-1|TRBJ2-6
CASSLDLAIAGANVLTF
TGCGCCAGCAGCTTGGATCTTGCGATCGCTGGGGCCAACGTCCTGACTTTC
>NA|NA|TRBV7-9|TRBJ2-5
CASRKTEETQYF
TGTGCCAGCAGGAAAACTGAAGAGACCCAGTACTTC
>NA|many|TRBV7-9|TRBJ2-2
CASWGRDFANTGELFF
TGTGCCAGCTGGGGAAGGGACTTCGCGAACACCGGGGAGCTGTTTTTT
>TRBD1|many|TRBV7-9|TRBJ1-3
CASPPSGGGNTIYF
TGTGCCAGCCCTCCCTCAGGGGGTGGAAACACCATATATTTT
>TRBD2|few|TRBV6-6|TRBJ2-2
CASRGRSGTSHTGELFF
TGTGCCAGCAGGGGGAGATCCGGGACTAGCCACACCGGGGAGCTGTTTTTT
>NA|few|TRBV7-9|TRBJ2-7
CASSATGTPDYEQYF
TGTGCCAGCAGCGCAACCGGGACGCCCGACTACGAGCAGTACTTC
>NA|many|TRBV4-1|TRBJ2-2
CASSQKSVMNTGELFF
TGCGCCAGCAGCCAAAAGAGTGTGATGAACACCGGGGAGCTGTTTTTT
>NA|many|TRBV19|TRBJ1-1
CASNKGSNTEAFF
TGTGCCAGTAATAAGGGGTCTAACACTGAAGCTTTCTTT